The 3 T cell receptor beta chains reported below all come from one sample, sequenced in a study of response to subunit inactivated influenza vaccine. TCRdb re-derived calls from the RT-PCR reads in MiXCR, one entry per CDR3 protein. The table has over 400,000 distinct CDR3 sequences, about a tenth seen once. Here the sequenced sample was PBMCs from blood, taken around seven weeks after vaccination. Every receptor here comes from a man aged 45 to 65 who received an inactivated influenza vaccine.

There are many counts of this clonotype. This chain links TRBV29-1 with TRBJ2-7; D remains ambiguous. This CDR3 has 12 amino acids. Germline CDR1 reads SQVTM; CDR2 reads ANQGSEA. The V end lost 4 bases, the J end lost 0 bases, and 7 bases lay between the germline ends. The CDR3 loop is CSVVQDSYEQYF. CDR3 coding DNA: TGCAGCGTTGTGCAAGACTCCTACGAGCAGTACTTC.

The chain couples TRBV20-1 to TRBJ2-5, with 8 positions matching TRBD2. V shed 0 bases and J 5 bases; nucleotides not matched to a gene: 5. The CDR3 spans 14 residues. CDR1 and CDR2 (germline): DFQATT, SNEGSKA (reference sequence). CDR3 coding DNA: TGCAGTGCTAGAGAGGGACTAGGATTGGAGACCCAGTACTTC. Translated: CSAREGLGLETQYF.

This clonotype was detected only a few times. The J gene is TRBJ2-6, the V gene TRBV24-1, with D hard to call. The CDR3 extends over 15 amino acids. Germline V gene sequence: CDR1 KGHDR, CDR2 SFDVKD. V was cut by 6 bases and J by 2 bases, with 10 bases left in between. CDR3 DNA sequence: TGTGCCACCAGTTCGAGAAGGGCTGGGGCCAACGTCCTGACTTTC. Protein sequence: CATSSRRAGANVLTF.